This TCR beta chain was captured by sequencing in a study of T cell responses to AZD1222 COVID-19 vaccine. The table came from immunoSEQ multiplex PCR; TCRdb's copy has only in-frame clones and leaves some out. There are around 150,000 clones in the sample; over 75% occur only once, and approximately 8% lies in the top ten. Study outcomes and limitations: Mostly white British, mostly female donors; authors suggested clonal diversity may be underestimated. Nearly half of unique spike-specific TCRs reportedly avoided B.1.351 and B.1.1.7 mutated regions. All repertoire sampling was performed exclusively after the peak T cell response.

Concerning this clone itself: What it binds is unknown.

This specimen was peripheral blood, taken 28 days after the second dose of the MenACWY control vaccine. The receptor comes from an adult who received the MenACWY meningococcal vaccine as a control.

The CDR3 region is CASSSSGAPFF. CDR3 DNA: TGTGCCAGCAGTTCTAGCGGGGCTCCGTTCTTC. The rearrangement joins TRBV12-3 or TRBV12-4 to TRBJ2-1; 9 bases line up with TRBD2. With V trimmed by 4 bases and J by 15 bases, 4 bases remained unmatched. This CDR3 has 11 residues.